This TCR beta chain was identified during a study of blood T cell repertoires in COVID-19. Study summary: From the United States, Italy and Spain came samples of acute and convalescent COVID-19. T cells, B-cell-depleted T cells, or PBMCs supplied cDNA or gDNA.

Using immunoSEQ multiplex PCR, the repertoire was profiled, and TCRdb retains in-frame clones only, with some absent. The repertoire consists of 250,000 to 350,000 clones, with over 75% occurring once and the leading ten covering about an eighth. The CDR3 is 17 amino acids. Germline V gene data show CDR1 as SEHNR and CDR2 as FQNEAQ (reference sequence). The V gene lost 3 bases and the J gene lost 5 bases, with 17 bases spanning the gap. This chain joins TRBV7-9 and TRBJ1-6; D is unresolved. This TCR was recovered from a woman aged 60 to 75 with acute or convalescent COVID-19. Input material: peripheral blood. CDR3 sequence: CASSFETAFKNNSPLHF. CDR3 bases: TGTGCCAGCAGCTTCGAAACAGCCTTCAAGAATAATTCACCCCTCCACTTT.